This TCR beta chain appears in the sequencing data of a study of blood T cell repertoires in COVID-19. Study as a whole: The United States, Italy and Spain supplied acute and convalescent COVID-19 samples. From T cells, B-cell-depleted T cells, or PBMCs came the material, which was cDNA or gDNA.

Authors' data handling: By means of reference gene primer amplification, nucleated cell counts were estimated. Method: immunoSEQ multiplex PCR; TCRdb's copy keeps in-frame clones and lacks some. The V and J calls and clone size were taken over from that table, and D and trimming were inferred from the DNA. The sample has hundreds of thousands of clones; around 80% are singletons. This clone turned up a few times. Germline V gene lookup returns CDR1 SGHTA and CDR2 FQGTGA. V trimming: 6 bases; J trimming: 6 bases; junction bases outside the gene matches: 9. This CDR3 comprises 15 residues. This rearrangement joins TRBV7-3 to TRBJ2-2; TRBD1 agrees at 8 bases. Sequencing was performed on peripheral blood. This receptor was obtained from a middle-aged woman with active or convalescent COVID-19. CDR3 DNA sequence: TGTGCCAGCAGTCATGGGCAGGGGGCCGCCGGGGAGCTGTTTTTT. Translating it yields CASSHGQGAAGELFF.